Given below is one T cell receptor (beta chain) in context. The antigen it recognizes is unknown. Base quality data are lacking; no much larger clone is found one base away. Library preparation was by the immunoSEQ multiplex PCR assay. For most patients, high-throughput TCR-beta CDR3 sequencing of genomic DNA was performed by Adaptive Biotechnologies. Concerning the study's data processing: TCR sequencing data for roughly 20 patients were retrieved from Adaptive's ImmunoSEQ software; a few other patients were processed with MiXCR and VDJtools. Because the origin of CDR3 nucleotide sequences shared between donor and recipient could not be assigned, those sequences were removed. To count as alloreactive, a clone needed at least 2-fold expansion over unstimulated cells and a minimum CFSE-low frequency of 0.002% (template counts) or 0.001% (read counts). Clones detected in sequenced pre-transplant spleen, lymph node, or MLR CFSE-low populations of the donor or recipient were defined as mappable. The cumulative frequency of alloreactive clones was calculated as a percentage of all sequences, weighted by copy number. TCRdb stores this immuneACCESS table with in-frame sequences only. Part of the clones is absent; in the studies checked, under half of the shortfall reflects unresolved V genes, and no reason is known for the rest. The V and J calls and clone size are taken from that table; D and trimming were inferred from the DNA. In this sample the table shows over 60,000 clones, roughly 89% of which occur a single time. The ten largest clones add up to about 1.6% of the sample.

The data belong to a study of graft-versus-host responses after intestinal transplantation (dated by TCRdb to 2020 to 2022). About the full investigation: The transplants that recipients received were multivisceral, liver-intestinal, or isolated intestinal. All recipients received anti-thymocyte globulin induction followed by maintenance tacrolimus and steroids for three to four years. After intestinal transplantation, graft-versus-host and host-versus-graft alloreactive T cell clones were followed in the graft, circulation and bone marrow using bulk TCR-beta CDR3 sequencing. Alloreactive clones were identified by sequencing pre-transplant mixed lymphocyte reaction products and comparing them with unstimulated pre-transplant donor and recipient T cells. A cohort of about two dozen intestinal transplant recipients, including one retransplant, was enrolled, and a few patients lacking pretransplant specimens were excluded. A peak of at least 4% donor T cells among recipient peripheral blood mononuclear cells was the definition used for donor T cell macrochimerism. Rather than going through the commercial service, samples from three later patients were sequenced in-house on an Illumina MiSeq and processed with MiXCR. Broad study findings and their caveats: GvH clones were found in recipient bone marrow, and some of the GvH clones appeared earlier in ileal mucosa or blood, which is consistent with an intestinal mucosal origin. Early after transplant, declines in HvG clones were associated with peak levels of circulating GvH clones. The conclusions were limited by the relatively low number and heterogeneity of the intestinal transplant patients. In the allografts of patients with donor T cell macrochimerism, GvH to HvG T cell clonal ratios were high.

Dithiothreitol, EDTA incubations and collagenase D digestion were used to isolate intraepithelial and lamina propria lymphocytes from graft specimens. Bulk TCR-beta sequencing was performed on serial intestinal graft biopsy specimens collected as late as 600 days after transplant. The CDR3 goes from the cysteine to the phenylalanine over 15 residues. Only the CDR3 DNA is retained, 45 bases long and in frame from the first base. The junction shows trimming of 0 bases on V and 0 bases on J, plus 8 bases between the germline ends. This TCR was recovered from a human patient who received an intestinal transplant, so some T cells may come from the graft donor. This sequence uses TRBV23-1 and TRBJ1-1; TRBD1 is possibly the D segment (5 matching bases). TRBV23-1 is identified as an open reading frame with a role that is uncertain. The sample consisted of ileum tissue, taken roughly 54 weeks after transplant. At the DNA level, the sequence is TGCGCCAGCAGTCAATCCGGACATTTGAACACTGAAGCTTTCTTT. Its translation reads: CASSQSGHLNTEAFF.